These T cell receptor beta chains were read from a single sample in a study of blood T cells in healthy people across ages. TCRdb re-called the 5' RACE reads with MiXCR, one entry per CDR3 protein. Among around 1,500,000 distinct CDR3 sequences listed, approximately 30% were seen once. The sequenced sample was blood. Receptors originate from a woman aged 25 to 39 in good health. CDR3s include the opening cysteine and the closing phenylalanine or tryptophan. Fields, in order: D gene, V gene, J gene, clone size, CDR3 DNA, CDR3 protein. The D gene is left open where the match is weak. Clone size, where shown, is once, few, many, or a class for clones that have expanded.

d_gene: TRBD1; v_gene: TRBV5-5; j_gene: TRBJ1-2; abundance: few; CDR3nt: TGTGCCAGCAGCCGGGGACAGCAAAACTATGGCTACACCTTC; CDR3aa: CASSRGQQNYGYTF
d_gene: TRBD1; v_gene: TRBV3-1; j_gene: TRBJ2-7; abundance: .; CDR3nt: TGTGCCAGCAGCCGGACAGGACCCAACTACGAGCAGTACTTC; CDR3aa: CASSRTGPNYEQYF
d_gene: .; v_gene: TRBV7-2; j_gene: TRBJ1-6; abundance: .; CDR3nt: TGTGCCAGCAGCTTACAACAGGGAGGGAACTCACCCCTCCACTTT; CDR3aa: CASSLQQGGNSPLHF
d_gene: .; v_gene: TRBV6-5; j_gene: TRBJ1-5; abundance: .; CDR3nt: TGTGCCAGCAGTTACGAGGGCCCCCATCAGCCCCAGCATTTT; CDR3aa: CASSYEGPHQPQHF
d_gene: TRBD2; v_gene: TRBV4-3; j_gene: TRBJ2-5; abundance: few; CDR3nt: TGCGCCAGCAGCCAAGATTGGACTAGCGGGAGCAATGAGCAGTACTTC; CDR3aa: CASSQDWTSGSNEQYF
d_gene: .; v_gene: TRBV5-5; j_gene: TRBJ2-5; abundance: .; CDR3nt: TGTGCCAGCAGCATGGCCAGGGAAGAGACCCAGTACTTC; CDR3aa: CASSMAREETQYF
d_gene: .; v_gene: TRBV12-3/TRBV12-4; j_gene: TRBJ1-6; abundance: few; CDR3nt: TGTGCCAGCGGATCACCCCTCCACTTT; CDR3aa: CASGSPLHF
d_gene: TRBD1; v_gene: TRBV9; j_gene: TRBJ2-7; abundance: .; CDR3nt: TGTGCCAGCAGCCAAGGACAGGGAGAGTCCGAGCAGTACTTC; CDR3aa: CASSQGQGESEQYF
d_gene: TRBD2; v_gene: TRBV2; j_gene: TRBJ2-5; abundance: .; CDR3nt: TGTGCCAGCAAGTCGACTAGCGGGGCCCTGAGGGGAGAGACCCAGTACTTC; CDR3aa: CASKSTSGALRGETQYF
d_gene: TRBD2; v_gene: TRBV4-2; j_gene: TRBJ2-1; abundance: .; CDR3nt: TGTGCCAGCAGCCAAGATGTCCCTCCGGGGAGCGGGAGTTCCAATGAGCAGTTCTTC; CDR3aa: CASSQDVPPGSGSSNEQFF
d_gene: .; v_gene: TRBV5-1; j_gene: TRBJ1-2; abundance: many; CDR3nt: TGCGCCAGCAGCTTGGAAAGGGGCGCTGGCTATGGCTACACCTTC; CDR3aa: CASSLERGAGYGYTF
d_gene: .; v_gene: TRBV18; j_gene: TRBJ2-7; abundance: .; CDR3nt: TGTGCCAGCTCACCCGACGTCTACGAGCAGTACTTC; CDR3aa: CASSPDVYEQYF
d_gene: .; v_gene: TRBV12-3/TRBV12-4; j_gene: TRBJ2-3; abundance: .; CDR3nt: TGTGCCAGCAGTATCAGACTATACACAGATGCGCAGTATTTT; CDR3aa: CASSIRLYTDAQYF
d_gene: .; v_gene: TRBV12-3/TRBV12-4; j_gene: TRBJ1-5; abundance: .; CDR3nt: TGTGCCACGGCGGGGTTGGGGCAGCCCCAGCATTTT; CDR3aa: CATAGLGQPQHF
d_gene: .; v_gene: TRBV20-1; j_gene: TRBJ1-2; abundance: .; CDR3nt: TGCAGTGCTAGGGCCCAGACAGAAACCTCCTATGGCTACACCTTC; CDR3aa: CSARAQTETSYGYTF
d_gene: .; v_gene: TRBV27; j_gene: TRBJ2-4; abundance: .; CDR3nt: TGTGCCAGCAGTTCCGACGGCAACCTGGACATTCAGTACTTC; CDR3aa: CASSSDGNLDIQYF
d_gene: .; v_gene: TRBV14; j_gene: TRBJ1-1; abundance: .; CDR3nt: TGTGCCAGCAGCCAAGATGGACGGAACACTGAAGCTTTCTTT; CDR3aa: CASSQDGRNTEAFF
d_gene: .; v_gene: TRBV29-1; j_gene: TRBJ1-4; abundance: .; CDR3nt: TGCAGCGTACGGCAGGCGCGCAATGAAAAACTGTTTTTT; CDR3aa: CSVRQARNEKLFF
d_gene: .; v_gene: TRBV20-1; j_gene: TRBJ1-4; abundance: .; CDR3nt: TGCAGTGCTAGGAATGAAAAACTGTTTTTT; CDR3aa: CSARNEKLFF
d_gene: .; v_gene: TRBV29-1; j_gene: TRBJ2-1; abundance: .; CDR3nt: TGCGGCGTTGTGCAGGGGTCGAATGAGCAGTTCTTC; CDR3aa: CGVVQGSNEQFF
d_gene: TRBD2; v_gene: TRBV7-2; j_gene: TRBJ2-1; abundance: .; CDR3nt: TGTGCCAGCAGCTTGACTAGCTCTCCCTACAATGAGCAGTTCTTC; CDR3aa: CASSLTSSPYNEQFF
d_gene: .; v_gene: TRBV18; j_gene: TRBJ2-7; abundance: few; CDR3nt: TGTGCCAGCTCGAATCTTGCCTCACGTTCTGACGAGCAGTACTTC; CDR3aa: CASSNLASRSDEQYF
d_gene: .; v_gene: TRBV27; j_gene: TRBJ2-3; abundance: .; CDR3nt: TGTGCCAGCACCATAGGGGGGGCAGATACGCAGTATTTT; CDR3aa: CASTIGGADTQYF
d_gene: .; v_gene: TRBV4-3; j_gene: TRBJ2-1; abundance: .; CDR3nt: TGCGCCAGCAGCCCCCAGCTGGAGTTTAGCTCCTACGAGCAGTTCTTC; CDR3aa: CASSPQLEFSSYEQFF
d_gene: TRBD2; v_gene: TRBV5-1; j_gene: TRBJ2-5; abundance: few; CDR3nt: TGCGCCAGCAGCCCCGGGACTAGCGGGGAAGAGACCCAGTACTTC; CDR3aa: CASSPGTSGEETQYF
d_gene: TRBD2; v_gene: TRBV12-3/TRBV12-4; j_gene: TRBJ2-3; abundance: few; CDR3nt: TGTGCCAGCAGCACCGGGACTAGCGGGAGGCCCACAGATACGCAGTATTTT; CDR3aa: CASSTGTSGRPTDTQYF
d_gene: TRBD1; v_gene: TRBV24-1; j_gene: TRBJ1-2; abundance: .; CDR3nt: TGTGCCACCAGTGATGACGACAGGGGGTACAACTGTGGCTACACCTTC; CDR3aa: CATSDDDRGYNCGYTF
d_gene: TRBD1; v_gene: TRBV28; j_gene: TRBJ1-2; abundance: .; CDR3nt: TGTGCCAGCAAAACAGGGGGATTATATGGCTACACCTTC; CDR3aa: CASKTGGLYGYTF
d_gene: TRBD1; v_gene: TRBV7-9; j_gene: TRBJ2-1; abundance: .; CDR3nt: TGTGCCAGCAGCCCGCCGGGACAGGGGTTGGGTGAGCAGTTCTTC; CDR3aa: CASSPPGQGLGEQFF
d_gene: TRBD1; v_gene: TRBV3-1; j_gene: TRBJ2-6; abundance: .; CDR3nt: TGTGCCAGCAGCCTCGGGACAGGGCTCTCTGGGGCCAACGTCCTGACTTTC; CDR3aa: CASSLGTGLSGANVLTF
d_gene: .; v_gene: TRBV20-1; j_gene: TRBJ2-1; abundance: few; CDR3nt: TGCAGTGCTAGACCCACAGGGTCAATCTATGAGCAGTTCTTC; CDR3aa: CSARPTGSIYEQFF
d_gene: .; v_gene: TRBV19; j_gene: TRBJ2-1; abundance: .; CDR3nt: TGTGCCAGTAATGGGGGCCGGGACGGAGCCTACAATGAGCAGTTCTTC; CDR3aa: CASNGGRDGAYNEQFF
d_gene: .; v_gene: TRBV20-1; j_gene: TRBJ2-3; abundance: .; CDR3nt: TGCAGTGCTACTTTAGGGTATAGCAATCAGCCCCAGTATTTT; CDR3aa: CSATLGYSNQPQYF
d_gene: TRBD2; v_gene: TRBV14; j_gene: TRBJ2-7; abundance: .; CDR3nt: TGTACCAGCAGCCAATATACTAGCGAGGCCTACGAGCAGTACTTC; CDR3aa: CTSSQYTSEAYEQYF
d_gene: .; v_gene: TRBV5-1; j_gene: TRBJ2-7; abundance: .; CDR3nt: TGCGCCAGCAGCCCGGGACAACCTAGCTCCTACGAGCAGTACTTC; CDR3aa: CASSPGQPSSYEQYF
d_gene: .; v_gene: TRBV28; j_gene: TRBJ1-1; abundance: few; CDR3nt: TGTGCCAGCAGTCCCCGGGTGACTGAAGCTTTCTTT; CDR3aa: CASSPRVTEAFF
d_gene: TRBD1; v_gene: TRBV5-1; j_gene: TRBJ2-3; abundance: many; CDR3nt: TGCGCCAGCAGCTTGGGACAGGGATCTGATACGCAGTATTTT; CDR3aa: CASSLGQGSDTQYF
d_gene: TRBD1; v_gene: TRBV28; j_gene: TRBJ2-7; abundance: few; CDR3nt: TGTGCCAGCAGTTTGGACAGGGGTACGGGCGAGCAGTACTTC; CDR3aa: CASSLDRGTGEQYF
d_gene: .; v_gene: TRBV5-1; j_gene: TRBJ2-5; abundance: .; CDR3nt: TGCGCCAGCAGCTTGGGGTGGCTACGGAACCAAGAGACCCAGTACTTC; CDR3aa: CASSLGWLRNQETQYF
d_gene: TRBD1; v_gene: TRBV6-5; j_gene: TRBJ1-3; abundance: once; CDR3nt: TGTGCCAGCAGTTACTCGGAGGCAGGGGGTTCTGGAAACACCATATATTTT; CDR3aa: CASSYSEAGGSGNTIYF
d_gene: .; v_gene: TRBV7-2; j_gene: TRBJ1-1; abundance: .; CDR3nt: TGTGCCAGCAGCTTATATCGGGTTCCCAACACTGAAGCTTTCTTT; CDR3aa: CASSLYRVPNTEAFF
d_gene: TRBD1; v_gene: TRBV5-1; j_gene: TRBJ2-5; abundance: .; CDR3nt: TGCGCCAGCGACACAGGGGGAGGAGAGACCCAGTACTTC; CDR3aa: CASDTGGGETQYF